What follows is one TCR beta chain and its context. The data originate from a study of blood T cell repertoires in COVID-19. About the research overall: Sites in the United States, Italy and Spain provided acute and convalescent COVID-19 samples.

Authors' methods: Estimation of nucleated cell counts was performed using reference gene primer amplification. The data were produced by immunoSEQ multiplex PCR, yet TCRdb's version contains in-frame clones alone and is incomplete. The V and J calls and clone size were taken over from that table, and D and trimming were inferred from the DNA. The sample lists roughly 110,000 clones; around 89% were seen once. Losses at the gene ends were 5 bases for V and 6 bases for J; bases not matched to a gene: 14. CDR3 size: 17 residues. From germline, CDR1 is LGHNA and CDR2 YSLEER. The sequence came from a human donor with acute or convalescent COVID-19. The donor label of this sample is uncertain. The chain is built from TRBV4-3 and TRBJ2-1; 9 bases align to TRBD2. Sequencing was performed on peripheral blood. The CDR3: CASSILHARGGANEQFF. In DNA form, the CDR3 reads TGCGCCAGCAGCATCCTTCACGCCCGCGGGGGGGCCAATGAGCAGTTCTTC.